These 14 T cell receptor beta chains originate from one sample sequenced in a study of radiotherapy plus CTLA-4 blockade in lung cancer. TCRdb's copy holds only in-frame clones and misses some; the assay was immunoSEQ multiplex PCR. This sample carries tens of thousands of clones, more than 70% of them seen once, and the ten largest clones take under 3%. Sequencing used peripheral blood, obtained from a patient treated with radiotherapy plus ipilimumab. Receptors were obtained from a human donor with non-small cell lung cancer whose response to radiotherapy plus ipilimumab could not be evaluated.

The chain couples TRBV7-6 to TRBJ2-7, with 9 nucleotides matching TRBD1. Per the germline V gene, CDR1 is SGHVS and CDR2 is FNYEAQ. The CDR3 runs 15 residues. V shed 4 bases, J shed 5 bases, and the junction held 9 bases outside the gene matches. CDR3 sequence reads: CASSSTGTGSHEQYF. DNA of the CDR3: TGTGCCAGCAGCTCCACAGGGACAGGGAGCCACGAGCAGTACTTC.

The chain has TRBV7-2 and TRBJ1-3; no clear D. The CDR3 sequence is 16 residues long. V was clipped by 5 bases and J by 3 bases, with 17 bases between them. Germline loops: CDR1 SGHTA, CDR2 FQGNSA. The CDR3 DNA reads TGTGCCAGCAGCATCTCCCCGGGAGTAGGTGGAAACACCATATATTTT. This encodes CASSISPGVGGNTIYF.

The CDR3 region is CASRGTEGWDTGELFF. In nucleotides, the CDR3 is TGTGCCAGCAGAGGGACAGAGGGATGGGACACCGGGGAGCTGTTTTTT. The V gene is TRBV6-6, the J gene TRBJ2-2; TRBD1 matches at 7 bases. Trimming removed 6 bases from V and 3 bases from J; junction bases left unmatched: 10. This CDR3 comprises 16 residues. Per germline, CDR1 MNHNY and CDR2 SVGAGI (reference sequence).

This sequence joins TRBV9 and TRBJ2-7; 13 bases fit TRBD2. The CDR3 has 16 amino acids. The germline CDR1 and CDR2 sequences are SGDLS and YYNGEE. After removal of 4 bases from V and 3 bases from J, the junction contained 7 bases not matched to a gene. CDR3 coding DNA: TGTGCCAGCAGCCCATCGGGGACTAGCGGGAACTACGAGCAGTACTTC. This gives the protein CASSPSGTSGNYEQYF.

The chain employs TRBV4-1 and TRBJ1-3; 7 bases fit TRBD1. V lost 3 bases, J lost 2 bases, and 4 bases stayed unmatched. Germline V CDR1 and CDR2: MGHRA, YSYEKL. This CDR3 region has 15 residues. This chain's CDR3 is CASSHDTGAGNTIYF. The CDR3 DNA reads as TGCGCCAGCAGCCACGATACAGGGGCTGGAAACACCATATATTTT.

The chain combines TRBV5-1 with TRBJ2-1, with 10 bases matching TRBD2. V dropped 4 bases and J dropped 3; count of bases not matched to a gene: 10. CDR1 is SGHRS and CDR2 is YFSETQ in the germline V gene. This CDR3 spans 17 amino acids. The CDR3 reads CASSTAPLAGIYNEQFF. Written as DNA, the CDR3 is TGCGCCAGCAGCACTGCACCACTAGCGGGAATCTACAATGAGCAGTTCTTC.

This clone showed up just once. This chain joins TRBV28 and TRBJ2-5, with a possible D match to TRBD1 (7 bases). The CDR3 extends over 15 amino acids. With 6 bases removed from V and 2 bases from J, the gap between germline ends came to 16 bases. Germline assignment: CDR1 MDHEN and CDR2 SYDVKM. The CDR3 loop is CASSRGGAGQETQYF. In nucleotides, the CDR3 is TGTGCCAGCAGCCGAGGGGGCGCGGGGCAAGAGACCCAGTACTTC.

The rearrangement uses TRBV29-1 and TRBJ1-4, with TRBD1 matching over 8 bases. Germline V gene sequence: CDR1 SQVTM, CDR2 ANQGSEA. The CDR3 is 17 amino acids. With 3 bases clipped from V and 6 bases from J, the junction kept 15 bases outside the gene matches. The CDR3 nucleotides read TGCAGCGTTGAGAGTTCTTGGCTGGGCAGGGGGCATGAAAAACTGTTTTTT. It codes for CSVESSWLGRGHEKLFF.

This chain connects TRBV4-3 to TRBJ2-3, with 7 bases matching TRBD2. CDR1 and CDR2 from the germline V gene are LGHNA and YSLEER. The junction had 13 bases not matched to a gene; V was cut back by 3 bases and J by 4 bases. The CDR3 totals 17 residues. The CDR3 is CASSHNLAELSPDTQYF. For the CDR3, the DNA is TGCGCCAGCAGCCACAACCTAGCGGAGCTGTCTCCAGATACGCAGTATTTT.

The J gene is TRBJ1-1, the V gene TRBV28; D may be TRBD1 (5 bases). The CDR3 extends over 14 amino acids. V dropped 8 bases and J dropped 5 bases, with 18 bases sitting between them. Germline values: CDR1 MDHEN, CDR2 SYDVKM. DNA for the CDR3: TGTGCCAGCGCCCCGGGGGGGGTGGGGACTGAAGCTTTCTTT. It specifies CASAPGGVGTEAFF.

The gene calls are TRBV9 and TRBJ2-7, with 11 bases matching TRBD1. Germline V CDR1 and CDR2: SGDLS, YYNGEE. Losses at the gene ends were 4 bases for V and 3 bases for J; bases not matched to a gene: 6. The CDR3 loop spans 15 amino acids. Here the CDR3 DNA reads TGTGCCAGCAGCTTCCGGACAGGGGGCGGCTACGAGCAGTACTTC. As protein: CASSFRTGGGYEQYF. Full variable domain (remainder filled in from reference TRBV9 and TRBJ2-7): DSGVTQTPKHLITATGQRVTLRCSPRSGDLSVYWYQQSLDQGLQFLIQYYNGEERAKGNILERFSAQQFPDLHSELNLSSLELGDSALYFCASSFRTGGGYEQYFGPGTRLTVT.

In its sample, this clone was seen once. The V and J genes are TRBV5-1 and TRBJ2-2; possibly TRBD2 for D (6 bases). Germline loops: CDR1 SGHRS, CDR2 YFSETQ. CDR3 length: 16 residues. V was trimmed by 1 base and J by 1 base, leaving 11 bases between them. The CDR3 nucleotides are TGCGCCAGCAGCTTGTTGGTCGGGGGGAACACCGGGGAGCTGTTTTTT. Its translation is CASSLLVGGNTGELFF.

The rearrangement uses TRBV7-2 and TRBJ2-7; maybe TRBD2 (6 bases). V lost 3 bases, J lost 2 bases, and 11 bases lay in between. Germline V CDR1 and CDR2: SGHTA, FQGNSA. The length of the CDR3 is 14 residues. CDR3 amino acids: CASSLGRDPYEQYF. CDR3 in DNA: TGTGCCAGCAGCTTGGGGCGGGACCCCTACGAGCAGTACTTC.

Comment on this clone: Within the sample, other DNA sequences also encode this same CDR3. The chain has TRBV9 and TRBJ2-5, with TRBD2 matching 7 bases. This CDR3 contains 14 residues. Germline lookup yields CDR1 SGDLS and CDR2 YYNGEE. V trimming: 0 bases; J trimming: 4 bases; junction bases outside the gene matches: 3. Here the CDR3 DNA reads TGTGCCAGCAGCGTAGGGGGGGGAGGAGAGACCCAGTACTTC. Encoded protein: CASSVGGGGETQYF.